The 27 T cell receptor beta chains in this list originate from one sample, sequenced in a study of shared clonotypes between healthy human individuals (dated by TCRdb to the early 2020s). CD8 naive samples were CD45RO-negative cells positively selected for CCR7, giving a CD45RA+CCR7+ population that excluded TemRA cells. Library creation used the immunoSEQ multiplex PCR assay. TCRdb stores this immuneACCESS table with in-frame sequences only. Part of the clones is absent; in the studies checked, under half of the shortfall reflects unresolved V genes, and no reason is known for the rest. The sample yields around 1.9 million clones; around 93% were counted once. The ten biggest clones cover roughly 1.8% of the sample. The sequenced sample was naive CD8+ T cells from PBMCs. What the cell subset or site label conveys for this sample: CD45RA+CCR7+. The origin of the receptors is a man aged 18 to 29 in good health. Some clones in this sample may be carry-over from other donors' samples.

The rearrangement uses TRBV27 and TRBJ1-1, with 10 positions matching TRBD1. Trimming cost V 5 bases and J 5 bases; bases outside gene matches: 11. The CDR3 runs to 16 residues. Germline V gives CDR1 MNHEY, CDR2 SMNVEV (reference sequence). CDR3 loop: CASSRGQGSGDTEAFF. DNA of the CDR3: TGTGCCAGCAGTAGGGGACAGGGGAGTGGTGATACTGAAGCTTTCTTT.

This clone occurred once. The rearrangement joins TRBV6-5 to TRBJ1-1; a weak D match, TRBD1 (6 bases). Trimming pared 4 bases from V and 3 bases from J, leaving 12 bases between. This CDR3 comprises 14 residues. Germline V gene lookup returns CDR1 MNHEY and CDR2 SVGAGI. DNA for the CDR3: TGTGCCAGCAGTTTACAGGGTCTCGACACTGAAGCTTTCTTT. Encoded protein: CASSLQGLDTEAFF.

The V gene is TRBV7-9, the J gene TRBJ2-7, with 13 bases aligning to TRBD2. CDR1 and CDR2 (germline): SEHNR, FQNEAQ (reference sequence). With 5 bases clipped from V and 3 bases from J, the junction kept 7 bases outside the gene matches. CDR3 length: 16 residues. The CDR3 DNA reads TGTGCCAGCAGCATAGGGACTAGCGGGGCCCGCTACGAGCAGTACTTC. Its protein is CASSIGTSGARYEQYF.

This chain links TRBV6-5 with TRBJ1-1; D uncertain. The V end was cut by 0 bases, the J end by 1 base, with 12 bases between. Germline CDR1 and CDR2: MNHEY and SVGAGI. This CDR3 spans 16 amino acids. The CDR3 sequence: CASSYSTAGRNTEAFF. DNA of the CDR3: TGTGCCAGCAGTTACTCCACAGCGGGAAGGAACACTGAAGCTTTCTTT.

The gene calls are TRBV7-6 and TRBJ2-1, with 10 bases that match TRBD2. The length of the CDR3 is 17 residues. Germline V lookup: CDR1 SGHVS, CDR2 FNYEAQ. With V trimmed by 3 bases and J by 8 bases, 13 bases remained unmatched. CDR3 protein: CASSLDPLAGEGHEQFF. Written as DNA, the CDR3 is TGTGCCAGCAGCTTGGACCCTCTAGCGGGAGAGGGCCATGAGCAGTTCTTC.

The chain joins TRBV7-6 to TRBJ2-1, with 9 bases aligning to TRBD2. This CDR3 is built from 16 residues. In germline, CDR1 is SGHVS, CDR2 FNYEAQ. V lost 2 bases, J lost 5 bases, and 7 bases stayed unmatched. The CDR3 DNA reads as TGTGCCAGCAGCTTATTTAGGACTAGCGAGAACAATGAGCAGTTCTTC. Translated, it gives CASSLFRTSENNEQFF.

The chain links TRBV11-2 to TRBJ1-2, with no clear D. Germline V gives CDR1 SGHAT, CDR2 FQNNGV. The CDR3 runs to 12 residues. V lost 5 bases, J lost 10 bases, and 14 bases lay in between. CDR3 coding DNA: TGTGCCAGCAGCCCCAGGACTCGGCTCTACACCTTC. This encodes CASSPRTRLYTF. The full variable domain, with the rest looked up from reference TRBV11-2 and TRBJ1-2, is EAGVAQSPRYKIIEKRQSVAFWCNPISGHATLYWYQQILGQGPKLLIQFQNNGVVDDSQLPKDRFSAERLKGVDSTLKIQPAKLEDSAVYLCASSPRTRLYTFGSGTRLTVV.

The chain employs TRBV30 and TRBJ1-1; D gene unclear. V was cut by 2 bases and J by 2 bases, with 12 bases left in between. The CDR3 has 14 residues. Looked up from germline, CDR1 is GTSNPN and CDR2 is SVGIG (reference sequence). The CDR3 here is CAWSNVAHNTEAFF. The DNA for the CDR3 is TGTGCCTGGAGTAACGTCGCCCACAACACTGAAGCTTTCTTT. Combining the CDR3 with reference TRBV30 and TRBJ1-1 gives the whole variable domain SQTIHQWPATLVQPVGSPLSLECTVEGTSNPNLYWYRQAAGRGLQLLFYSVGIGQISSEVPQNLSASRPQDRQFILSSKKLLLSDSGFYLCAWSNVAHNTEAFFGQGTRLTVV.

The CDR3 reads CASSWTGHQPQHF. The CDR3 DNA reads TGTGCCAGCAGCTGGACAGGCCATCAGCCCCAGCATTTT. V usage is TRBV5-6 and J usage is TRBJ1-5; 7 positions agree with TRBD1. The V segment lost 3 bases and the J segment 5 bases; nucleotides outside the gene matches: 2. Germline V gene lookup returns CDR1 SGHDT and CDR2 YYEEEE. CDR3 length: 13 amino acids.

CDR3 DNA: TGTGCCAGCAGCCCGAGGGACGGGAAAGGCGGGTACGAGCAGTACTTC. It encodes CASSPRDGKGGYEQYF. The V gene is TRBV7-3, the J gene TRBJ2-7, with D perhaps given as TRBD1 or TRBD2 (5 bases each). V lost 5 bases to trimming and J lost 4 bases, with 21 bases between them. The germline CDR1 and CDR2 sequences are SGHTA and FQGTGA. The CDR3 length is 16 residues.

CDR3 coding DNA: TGTGCCAGCAGCTTAGAGCACAGGGGAGACGAGACCCAGTACTTC. This sequence encodes CASSLEHRGDETQYF. The V and J genes are TRBV7-9 and TRBJ2-5, with 7 bases matching TRBD1. The germline V gene has CDR1 SEHNR and CDR2 FQNEAQ (reference sequence). This CDR3 is built from 15 residues. V gave up 1 base and J gave up 5 bases; unmatched junction bases: 7. The full variable domain, completed using reference TRBV7-9 and TRBJ2-5, is DTGVSQNPRHKITKRGQNVTFRCDPISEHNRLYWYRQTLGQGPEFLTYFQNEAQLEKSRLLSDRFSAERPKGSFSTLEIQRTEQGDSAMYLCASSLEHRGDETQYFGPGTRLLVL.

This clone was recorded only once. V usage is TRBV13 and J usage is TRBJ2-7, with TRBD1 matching over 7 bases. The V and J ends lost 2 bases and 3 bases, in that order; junction bases with no gene match: 4. The CDR3 length is 14 residues. Germline CDR1 PRHDT, CDR2 FYEKMQ (reference sequence). DNA of the CDR3: TGTGCCAGCAGCTTATCAGGGGGACGCTACGAGCAGTACTTC. As protein: CASSLSGGRYEQYF.

The V call is TRBV7-7, the J call TRBJ2-5; 7 bases map to TRBD1. This CDR3 region has 15 residues. The J segment lost 0 bases and the V segment lost 1 base, leaving 2 bases of the junction unmatched. Looked up from germline, CDR1 is SSHAT and CDR2 is FNYEAQ (reference sequence). The CDR3 loop reads CASSLGQGYQETQYF. CDR3 bases: TGTGCCAGCAGCTTAGGACAGGGCTACCAAGAGACCCAGTACTTC.

This clone was seen just once. The rearrangement uses TRBV29-1 and TRBJ2-2; 9 positions match TRBD1. CDR3 length: 15 amino acids. Per germline, CDR1 SQVTM and CDR2 ANQGSEA. J lost 3 bases, V lost 4 bases, and 6 bases had no gene match. In DNA, the CDR3 is TGCAGCGTTGGGGGGACAGGGTTCGACACCGGGGAGCTGTTTTTT. It yields the protein CSVGGTGFDTGELFF.

The chain uses TRBV14 and TRBJ2-7; 8 bases agree with TRBD2. Germline values: CDR1 SGHDN, CDR2 FVKESK. CDR3 length: 14 residues. The junction had 6 bases not matched to a gene; V was cut back by 7 bases and J by 1 base. CDR3 nucleotides: TGTGCCAGCAACCCTAGCGGGCCTTCCTACGAGCAGTACTTC. Translating gives CASNPSGPSYEQYF.

J is TRBJ2-3 and V is TRBV9, with a weak D call TRBD1 (5 bases). The CDR3 totals 13 residues. Germline values: CDR1 SGDLS, CDR2 YYNGEE. The V gene lost 4 bases and the J gene lost 2 bases, with 8 bases spanning the gap. CDR3 loop: CASSKGDTDTQYF. CDR3 sequence (DNA): TGTGCCAGCAGCAAAGGGGACACAGATACGCAGTATTTT. The full variable domain, with the rest looked up from reference TRBV9 and TRBJ2-3, is DSGVTQTPKHLITATGQRVTLRCSPRSGDLSVYWYQQSLDQGLQFLIQYYNGEERAKGNILERFSAQQFPDLHSELNLSSLELGDSALYFCASSKGDTDTQYFGPGTRLTVL.

Concerning this clone itself: The same CDR3 is also encoded by other DNA sequences in this sample. V is TRBV28 and J is TRBJ2-7, with D perhaps given as TRBD1 or TRBD2 (5 bases each). This CDR3 region has 14 residues. Trimming cost V 3 bases and J 2 bases, with 11 bases left between them. CDR1 is MDHEN and CDR2 is SYDVKM in the germline V gene. The CDR3 region is CASSFRDGTYEQYF. The CDR3 DNA reads as TGTGCCAGCAGTTTTAGGGACGGGACCTACGAGCAGTACTTC.

The chain is built from TRBV7-6 and TRBJ1-5; no firm D call. V was pared by 2 bases and J by 5 bases, with 7 bases between. CDR1 and CDR2 from the germline V gene are SGHVS and FNYEAQ. The CDR3 extends over 13 amino acids. The CDR3 region is CASSLNGYQPQHF. In nucleotides, the CDR3 is TGTGCCAGCAGCTTAAATGGGTATCAGCCCCAGCATTTT.

The chain joins TRBV7-9 to TRBJ2-1, with 7 bases that match TRBD1. Germline trimming cut 1 base from V and 3 bases from J; bases unmatched to any gene: 6. CDR3 length equals 16 residues. From germline, CDR1 is SEHNR and CDR2 FQNEAQ (reference sequence). CDR3 nucleotide sequence: TGTGCCAGCAGCTTAGGGGACCGACAGGGCTACAATGAGCAGTTCTTC. It is translated as CASSLGDRQGYNEQFF.

This clone appeared a few times. The V call is TRBV7-2, the J call TRBJ1-5, with D possibly TRBD1 on 6 matching bases. The V gene's germline CDR1 is SGHTA and CDR2 FQGNSA. The CDR3 is 15 amino acids. Between the trimmed V and J ends, which lost 4 bases and 7 bases, there was a span of 17 bases. In DNA form, the CDR3 reads TGTGCCAGCAGCTACGCAGGGGTAAATCAGCAGCCCCAGCATTTT. Translated: CASSYAGVNQQPQHF. Based on the CDR3 plus reference TRBV7-2 and TRBJ1-5, the full variable domain is GAGVSQSPSNKVTEKGKDVELRCDPISGHTALYWYRQSLGQGLEFLIYFQGNSAPDKSGLPSDRFSAERTGGSVSTLTIQRTQQEDSAVYLCASSYAGVNQQPQHFGDGTRLSIL.

The rearrangement uses TRBV28 and TRBJ1-2; 7 positions match TRBD1. V gave up 2 bases and J gave up 3 bases; unmatched junction bases: 9. The CDR3 runs 16 residues. CDR1 is MDHEN, CDR2 SYDVKM, per germline. CDR3 coding DNA: TGTGCCAGCAGTTTAAGTCCGACAGGGCTTGACTATGGCTACACCTTC. It yields the protein CASSLSPTGLDYGYTF.

V usage is TRBV28 and J usage is TRBJ2-1; perhaps TRBD2 as D (6 bases). Germline values: CDR1 MDHEN, CDR2 SYDVKM. CDR3 length equals 12 residues. Trimming pared 6 bases from V and 9 bases from J, leaving 12 bases between. The CDR3 region has the DNA TGTGCCAGCAGCCTGACTAGTATTGAGCAGTTCTTC. It is translated as CASSLTSIEQFF.

The CDR3 reads CASSARTDGEAFF. CDR3 DNA: TGTGCCAGCAGCGCCCGGACAGATGGTGAAGCTTTCTTT. This chain links TRBV9 with TRBJ1-1; D may be TRBD1 (6 bases). CDR3 length equals 13 residues. Trimming took 3 bases from V and 7 from J, leaving 13 bases between them. Per the germline V gene, CDR1 is SGDLS and CDR2 is YYNGEE.

V is TRBV29-1 and J is TRBJ2-7; D may be TRBD1 (6 bases). V gave up 6 bases and J gave up 3 bases, with 15 bases separating them. Germline CDR1 reads SQVTM; CDR2 reads ANQGSEA. The CDR3 spans 13 residues. The CDR3 DNA sequence: TGCAGCGTCCAGGGGCTAAGAATCTACGAGCAGTACTTC. This encodes CSVQGLRIYEQYF.

V is TRBV15 and J is TRBJ2-2; D is perhaps TRBD1 (5 bases). Germline CDR1 and CDR2: LNHNV and YYDKDF (reference sequence). Trimming shortened V by 5 bases and J by 4 bases, and 14 bases separated the two germline ends. The CDR3 spans 15 residues. CDR3 nucleotide sequence: TGTGCCACCAGCGGGGCGGTCTCCACCACCGGGGAGCTGTTTTTT. Residues: CATSGAVSTTGELFF.

The chain uses TRBV5-4 and TRBJ2-7, with D perhaps TRBD1 or TRBD2 (5 bases each). Trimming took off 4 bases at V and 2 bases at J, with 16 bases between the two ends. Germline values: CDR1 SGHNT, CDR2 YYREEE (reference sequence). This CDR3 has 15 amino acids. CDR3 sequence reads: CASSGGVGQAYEQYF. The CDR3 bases are TGTGCCAGCAGCGGGGGTGTCGGGCAGGCCTACGAGCAGTACTTC. Combining the CDR3 with reference TRBV5-4 and TRBJ2-7 gives the whole variable domain ETGVTQSPTHLIKTRGQQVTLRCSSQSGHNTVSWYQQALGQGPQFIFQYYREEENGRGNFPPRFSGLQFPNYSSELNVNALELDDSALYLCASSGGVGQAYEQYFGPGTRLTVT.

This clone was observed once. The sample has other DNA sequences that encode this CDR3 too. The chain uses TRBV4-3 and TRBJ1-2; tentative D call: TRBD1 (6 bases). Per germline, CDR1 LGHNA and CDR2 YSLEER. The length of the CDR3 is 14 residues. Trimming took off 0 bases at V and 5 bases at J, with 10 bases between the two ends. The CDR3 loop is CASSQDRGGYGYTF. The CDR3 nucleotides read TGCGCCAGCAGCCAAGACAGGGGTGGTTATGGCTACACCTTC.